Sequencing of this TCR beta chain was carried out in a study of T-cell reconstitution after alpha-beta-depleted transplantation in children. Study-wide results and limits: Reportedly, alpha-beta T cells present about two months post-transplant originated from several hundred expanded clones of graft origin. Surviving recipient T cells and thymic progenitors underlay high day-60 TCRbeta diversity in some patients. Fresh T-cell production supplied most of the T-cell counts and diversity seen one year after transplant.

V lost 6 bases and J 2 bases, leaving 14 bases between the germline ends. The CDR3 is 15 amino acids. CDR1 and CDR2 (germline): LNHDA, SQIVND (reference sequence). Unique molecular identifiers were incorporated into the prepared TCRbeta library. TCRdb re-called the PCR reads through MiXCR, storing one row per CDR3 protein. The sample has fewer than 350,000 distinct CDR3 sequences; about 9.4% are singletons. This clonotype was picked up a small number of times. The antigen is undetermined. This sequence was found in a boy in the first two years of life with acute myeloid leukemia, due to receive a stem cell transplant. The chain has TRBV19 and TRBJ1-5; possibly TRBD1 for D (6 bases). Sequenced material: PBMCs, taken before TCRalphabeta/CD19-depleted stem cell transplant. In DNA form, the CDR3 reads TGTGCCAGTAGCCCAATTGACAGGCGCAATCAGCCCCAGCATTTT. It translates to CASSPIDRRNQPQHF. Looking up the rest from reference TRBV19 and TRBJ1-5 gives the full variable domain: DGGITQSPKYLFRKEGQNVTLSCEQNLNHDAMYWYRQDPGQGLRLIYYSQIVNDFQKGDIAEGYSVSREKKESFPLTVTSAQKNPTAFYLCASSPIDRRNQPQHFGDGTRLSIL.